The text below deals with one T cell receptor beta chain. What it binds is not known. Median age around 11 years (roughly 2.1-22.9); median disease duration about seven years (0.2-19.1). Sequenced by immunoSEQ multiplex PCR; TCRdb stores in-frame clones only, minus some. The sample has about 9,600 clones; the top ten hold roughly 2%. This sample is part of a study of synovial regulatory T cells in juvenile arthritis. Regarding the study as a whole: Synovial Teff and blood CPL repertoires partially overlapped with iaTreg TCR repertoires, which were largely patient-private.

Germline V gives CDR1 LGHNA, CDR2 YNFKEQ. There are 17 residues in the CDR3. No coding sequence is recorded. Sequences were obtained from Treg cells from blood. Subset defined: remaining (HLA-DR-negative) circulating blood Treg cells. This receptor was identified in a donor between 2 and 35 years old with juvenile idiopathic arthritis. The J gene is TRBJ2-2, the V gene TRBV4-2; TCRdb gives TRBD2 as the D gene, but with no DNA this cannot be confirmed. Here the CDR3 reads CASSQAFGGLATGELFF.